These 9 T cell receptor beta chains came from one sample sequenced in a study of cytomegalovirus exposure and HLA in healthy donors. The PCR used 60 Vbeta and 13 Jbeta primers. Sequenced by immunoSEQ multiplex PCR; TCRdb stores in-frame clones only, minus some. This sample has some 170,000 clones, with 80% found just once. Sequenced: PBMCs. The origin of the receptors is a man aged 25-45 years in good health and CMV-seronegative.

In this sample, this clone turned up a few times. The V call is TRBV27, the J call TRBJ1-1, with D tentatively TRBD1 (6 bases). Germline CDR1 and CDR2: MNHEY and SMNVEV (reference sequence). Trimming removed 8 bases at V and 5 bases at J, with 15 bases between. The CDR3 runs 13 residues. The CDR3 coding sequence is TGTGCCAGCGCCCGCGGGGGCAGGACTGAAGCTTTCTTT. Residues: CASARGGRTEAFF.

The sample holds a few counts of this clone. This sequence joins TRBV28 and TRBJ1-1, with D hard to call. Trimming removed 6 bases at V and 1 base at J, with 12 bases between. This CDR3 has 14 amino acids. Germline CDR1 is MDHEN and CDR2 is SYDVKM. This chain's CDR3 is CASSRLQTNTEAFF. The CDR3 DNA is TGTGCCAGCAGCCGCTTACAGACGAACACTGAAGCTTTCTTT. Drawing the rest from reference TRBV28 and TRBJ1-1, the complete variable domain is DVKVTQSSRYLVKRTGEKVFLECVQDMDHENMFWYRQDPGLGLRLIYFSYDVKMKEKGDIPEGYSVSREKKERFSLILESASTNQTSMYLCASSRLQTNTEAFFGQGTRLTVV.

This rearrangement joins TRBV7-9 to TRBJ2-5, with 9 bases that match TRBD2. The length of the CDR3 is 16 residues. Germline V gives CDR1 SEHNR, CDR2 FQNEAQ (reference sequence). The V segment lost 5 bases and the J segment 1 base; nucleotides outside the gene matches: 8. The CDR3 DNA reads TGTGCCAGCAGCCCCCCCCGGCGGGAGGGCCAAGAGACCCAGTACTTC. This sequence encodes CASSPPRREGQETQYF. Combining the CDR3 with reference TRBV7-9 and TRBJ2-5 gives the whole variable domain DTGVSQNPRHKITKRGQNVTFRCDPISEHNRLYWYRQTLGQGPEFLTYFQNEAQLEKSRLLSDRFSAERPKGSFSTLEIQRTEQGDSAMYLCASSPPRREGQETQYFGPGTRLLVL.

This chain connects TRBV30 to TRBJ2-1; perhaps TRBD2 as D (5 bases). Germline V CDR1 and CDR2: GTSNPN, SVGIG (reference sequence). The CDR3 contains 14 residues. With 0 bases removed from V and 9 bases from J, the gap between germline ends came to 15 bases. The CDR3 sequence: CAWSVLDLRGEQFF. The DNA of the CDR3 is TGTGCCTGGAGTGTACTGGACCTCCGGGGTGAGCAGTTCTTC.

The genes are TRBV7-9 and TRBJ2-4, with 8 bases lining up with TRBD1. Germline V gene sequence: CDR1 SEHNR, CDR2 FQNEAQ (reference sequence). The CDR3 has 17 amino acids. V was clipped by 6 bases and J by 0 bases; unmatched bases: 10. The CDR3 is CASRSFQDRVAKNIQYF. The CDR3 nucleotides are TGTGCCAGCAGATCATTCCAGGACAGGGTAGCCAAAAACATTCAGTACTTC.

The chain combines TRBV7-8 with TRBJ1-3; D not resolved. Trimming pared 5 bases from V and 4 bases from J, leaving 9 bases between. CDR1 and CDR2 (germline): SGHVS, FQNEAQ. CDR3 length: 13 amino acids. CDR3 bases: TGTGCCAGCAGCCTTTTGAGGGGAAACACCATATATTTT. Translating gives CASSLLRGNTIYF.

The gene calls are TRBV7-3 and TRBJ2-5, with a tentative D call TRBD1 (6 bases). The germline V gene encodes CDR1 SGHTA and CDR2 FQGTGA. The CDR3 length is 14 residues. Trimming shortened V by 4 bases and J by 7 bases, and 16 bases separated the two germline ends. CDR3 residues: CASSSGQPPRTQYF. The CDR3 nucleotides read TGTGCCAGCAGCTCAGGACAGCCTCCTAGGACCCAGTACTTC.

V is TRBV4-3 and J is TRBJ2-2; 7 positions agree with TRBD1. The junction had 6 bases not matched to a gene; V was cut back by 3 bases and J by 5 bases. CDR3 length: 15 residues. Germline assignment: CDR1 LGHNA and CDR2 YSLEER. CDR3 sequence (DNA): TGCGCCAGCAGCCACGGACAGGTTAATACCGGGGAGCTGTTTTTT. It translates to CASSHGQVNTGELFF.

The chain carries TRBV5-6 and TRBJ2-7, with D maybe TRBD2 (5 bases). The germline V and J ends were trimmed by 6 bases and 2 bases, with 15 bases remaining between them. Germline loops: CDR1 SGHDT, CDR2 YYEEEE. The CDR3 contains 14 residues. The CDR3 here is CASNAPGIPYEQYF. DNA of the CDR3: TGTGCCAGCAACGCACCGGGAATCCCCTACGAGCAGTACTTC.